The clone carrying this TCR beta chain turned up a few times. Its antigen is not known. V lost 4 bases to trimming and J lost 1 base, with 17 bases between them. The CDR3 sequence is 16 residues long. In germline, CDR1 is SGHRS, CDR2 YFSETQ. Profiled with immunoSEQ multiplex PCR; TCRdb holds only in-frame clones, not every one. The sample records 8,500 to 14,000 clones, about 80% being singletons. This sample is part of a study of graft-versus-host responses after intestinal transplantation. Turning to the study itself: Those transplanted obtained multivisceral, liver-intestinal, or isolated intestinal grafts. Tacrolimus and steroids were given for about 3 years to all recipients after anti-thymocyte globulin induction.

Findings of the study overall: Early HvG declines after transplant were associated with peak circulating GvH clone levels.

Intraepithelial lymphocytes and lamina propria lymphocytes were released through processing of graft tissue. The specimen comprised ileum tissue, sampled 23 days after intestinal transplant. This clonotype originated in a human patient who received an intestinal transplant, so some T cells may come from the graft donor. The chain combines TRBV5-1 with TRBJ2-5; no clear D. The CDR3 spells CASSQGPHQGQETQYF. In DNA form, the CDR3 reads TGCGCCAGCAGCCAAGGGCCCCACCAAGGCCAAGAGACCCAGTACTTC.